This entry lists 23 T cell receptor beta chains sequenced from one sample in a study of control samples from healthy donors and cancer patients. Produced via immunoSEQ multiplex PCR; TCRdb's table is partial and in-frame only. The sample lists 160,000 or so clones, 93% occurring once. The specimen sequenced was blood. All receptors derive from a man over 45 in good health.

This chain joins TRBV2 and TRBJ2-2; 7 bases map to TRBD1. Per the germline V gene, CDR1 is SNHLY and CDR2 is FYNNEI. The CDR3 totals 15 residues. V was clipped by 6 bases and J by 6 bases; unmatched bases: 10. This CDR3 reads CASRSGQAEAGELFF. CDR3 DNA: TGTGCCAGCAGGTCCGGACAGGCGGAGGCCGGGGAGCTGTTTTTT.

The rearrangement joins TRBV5-1 to TRBJ2-1, with a tentative D call TRBD2 (6 bases). The CDR3 runs 16 residues. The germline V gene encodes CDR1 SGHRS and CDR2 YFSETQ. The ends were cut back, 2 bases at V and 8 bases at J, with 20 bases in the middle. The CDR3 nucleotides read TGCGCCAGCAGCTTTTGGCGGGGCCAGGCGGGCGATGAGCAGTTCTTC. This codes for CASSFWRGQAGDEQFF.

The chain links TRBV3-1 (or the pseudogene TRBV3-2) to TRBJ1-1; D call uncertain. This CDR3 region has 13 residues. Germline values: CDR1 LGHDT, CDR2 YNNKEL (reference sequence). V was pared by 4 bases and J by 1 base, with 7 bases between. CDR3 region: CASSPHQNTEAFF. The CDR3 DNA sequence: TGTGCCAGCAGCCCCCACCAGAACACTGAAGCTTTCTTT.

In DNA form, the CDR3 reads TGTGCCAGCAGCCAAGGGGGGGCGGGAGGAGGAGATACGCAGTATTTT. The encoded protein is CASSQGGAGGGDTQYF. V is TRBV4-2 and J is TRBJ2-3; 8 positions agree with TRBD2. With V trimmed by 1 base and J by 5 bases, 8 bases remained unmatched. In germline, CDR1 is LGHNA, CDR2 YNFKEQ. CDR3 length: 16 residues.

The chain carries TRBV9 and TRBJ1-6; 7 positions match TRBD1. Germline-derived CDR1 and CDR2 are SGDLS and YYNGEE. The CDR3 contains 16 residues. Trimming cost V 2 bases and J 7 bases; bases outside gene matches: 9. The CDR3 sequence: CASSVSGQPSNSPLHF. The CDR3 DNA reads TGTGCCAGCAGCGTCTCGGGACAGCCTTCAAATTCACCCCTCCACTTT.

The rearrangement joins TRBV6-5 to TRBJ2-1; 9 bases are shared with TRBD2. Germline CDR1 and CDR2: MNHEY and SVGAGI. V lost 6 bases to trimming and J lost 5 bases; unmatched junction nucleotides: 8. The CDR3 extends over 15 amino acids. CDR3: CASSRRTSANNEQFF. CDR3 bases: TGTGCCAGCAGCCGGCGGACTAGCGCTAACAATGAGCAGTTCTTC.

In its sample, this clone was seen once. The chain couples TRBV19 to TRBJ2-3; D unclear. Trimming took 7 bases from V and 0 from J, leaving 11 bases between them. The CDR3 spans 14 residues. The germline CDR1 and CDR2 sequences are LNHDA and SQIVND (reference sequence). The CDR3 loop reads CASKVRSSTDTQYF. The CDR3 DNA reads TGTGCCAGTAAGGTGCGCTCTAGCACAGATACGCAGTATTTT.

The chain recombines TRBV14 with TRBJ2-3, with D unclear. The V gene lost 5 bases and the J gene lost 8 bases, with 8 bases spanning the gap. Germline V gene sequence: CDR1 SGHDN, CDR2 FVKESK. The CDR3 runs to 11 residues. CDR3 residues: CASSSWGTQYF. The CDR3 nucleotides read TGTGCCAGCAGCTCATGGGGTACGCAGTATTTT.

The chain uses TRBV3-1 (or the pseudogene TRBV3-2) and TRBJ2-3; perhaps TRBD2 as D (5 bases). V gave up 4 bases and J gave up 5 bases, with 22 bases separating them. Germline CDR1 reads LGHDT; CDR2 reads YNNKEL (reference sequence). The CDR3 is 17 amino acids. The CDR3 DNA is TGTGCCAGCAGCCCACCAGAGAGGGCCGGTAAAGGAGATACGCAGTATTTT. It specifies CASSPPERAGKGDTQYF.

This clone was detected once. CDR3 amino acids: CATANSAGANVLTF. The CDR3, as DNA: TGTGCCACCGCTAACAGTGCTGGGGCCAACGTCCTGACTTTC. This chain connects TRBV24-1 to TRBJ2-6; D is unresolved. The CDR3 covers 14 residues. The germline V gene encodes CDR1 KGHDR and CDR2 SFDVKD. V was clipped by 9 bases and J by 2 bases, with 10 bases between them.

The V call is TRBV25-1, the J call TRBJ1-1; 7 bases agree with TRBD1. This CDR3 is 12 amino acids long. With 7 bases clipped from V and 3 bases from J, the junction kept 2 bases outside the gene matches. Germline CDR1 and CDR2: MGHDK and SYGVNS. CDR3 bases: TGTGCCAGCAACAGGGGTGACACTGAAGCTTTCTTT. Its translation is CASNRGDTEAFF.

This chain joins TRBV28 and TRBJ1-2; 8 bases are shared with TRBD1. Germline V gene sequence: CDR1 MDHEN, CDR2 SYDVKM. CDR3 length: 14 residues. With 3 bases clipped from V and 5 bases from J, the junction kept 5 bases outside the gene matches. The CDR3 DNA is TGTGCCAGCAGTTTCGGACAGGGTTTATATGGCTACACCTTC. Translated, it gives CASSFGQGLYGYTF.

This chain connects TRBV5-1 to TRBJ2-3; D uncertain. Trimming took off 0 bases at V and 3 bases at J, with 8 bases between the two ends. This CDR3 spans 14 amino acids. The germline V gene encodes CDR1 SGHRS and CDR2 YFSETQ. CDR3 nucleotide sequence: TGCGCCAGCAGCTTGGTTACGAGGACAGATACGCAGTATTTT. Translation gives CASSLVTRTDTQYF.

This chain links TRBV5-4 with TRBJ2-2, with D possibly being TRBD1 or TRBD2 (7 bases each). In germline, CDR1 is SGHNT, CDR2 YYREEE (reference sequence). V lost 4 bases to trimming and J lost 5 bases, with 15 bases between them. The CDR3 has 15 residues. The CDR3 is CASSRGGGETGELFF. As DNA, the CDR3 is TGTGCCAGCAGCCGGGGAGGGGGCGAGACCGGGGAGCTGTTTTTT. Full variable domain (remainder filled in from reference TRBV5-4 and TRBJ2-2): ETGVTQSPTHLIKTRGQQVTLRCSSQSGHNTVSWYQQALGQGPQFIFQYYREEENGRGNFPPRFSGLQFPNYSSELNVNALELDDSALYLCASSRGGGETGELFFGEGSRLTVL.

The chain recombines TRBV11-3 with TRBJ2-1; D perhaps matches TRBD2 (5 bases). The germline CDR1 and CDR2 sequences are SGHNT and YENEEA. This CDR3 spans 15 amino acids. V was pared by 3 bases and J by 0 bases, with 9 bases between. The CDR3 loop reads CASSFGGSSYNEQFF. The DNA for the CDR3 is TGTGCCAGCAGCTTCGGAGGAAGCTCCTACAATGAGCAGTTCTTC.

In this sample, this clone turned up once. CDR3 protein: CSVERRLGTGELFF. The DNA of the CDR3 is TGCAGCGTTGAAAGGCGACTCGGGACCGGGGAGCTGTTTTTT. The chain couples TRBV29-1 to TRBJ2-2; no clear D gene. The V gene's germline CDR1 is SQVTM and CDR2 ANQGSEA. CDR3 length equals 14 residues. V was cut by 2 bases and J by 5 bases, with 12 bases left in between.

This clone came up a few times. This chain connects TRBV28 to TRBJ1-1; no clear D. The V gene's germline CDR1 is MDHEN and CDR2 SYDVKM. The CDR3 loop spans 12 amino acids. Deletions cut 2 bases from V and 2 bases from J, with 3 bases between. The CDR3 loop reads CASSLANTEAFF. As DNA, the CDR3 is TGTGCCAGCAGTTTAGCCAACACTGAAGCTTTCTTT.

The chain uses TRBV30 and TRBJ2-7; TRBD2 aligns across 10 bases. The CDR3 totals 14 residues. V lost 0 bases, J lost 6 bases, and 5 bases stayed unmatched. The germline gives CDR1 GTSNPN, CDR2 SVGIG (reference sequence). This CDR3 is CAWSVQGTSAEQYF. As DNA, the CDR3 is TGTGCCTGGAGTGTACAAGGGACTAGCGCCGAGCAGTACTTC.

The chain joins TRBV28 to TRBJ2-5, with D unresolved. The ends were cut back, 7 bases at V and 1 base at J, with 16 bases in the middle. The CDR3 has 15 residues. CDR1 and CDR2 from the germline V gene are MDHEN and SYDVKM. CDR3 coding DNA: TGTGCCAGCATCCCCTATGGTACGGCCCAAGAGACCCAGTACTTC. Protein product: CASIPYGTAQETQYF.

The chain carries TRBV2 and TRBJ2-1; TRBD2 matches at 13 bases. The J segment lost 3 bases and the V segment lost 1 base, leaving 9 bases of the junction unmatched. Germline CDR1 reads SNHLY; CDR2 reads FYNNEI. There are 19 residues in the CDR3. The CDR3 nucleotides read TGTGCCAGCAGTGAAGGATCAATCGGGACTAGCGGGAACTACAATGAGCAGTTCTTC. Residues: CASSEGSIGTSGNYNEQFF.

V gene TRBV30 combines with J gene TRBJ1-1; D not certain. Trimming removed 0 bases at V and 0 bases at J, with 11 bases between. Germline CDR1 and CDR2: GTSNPN and SVGIG (reference sequence). There are 15 residues in the CDR3. The CDR3 bases are TGTGCCTGGAGTGTACTGGGCACGATGAACACTGAAGCTTTCTTT. It translates to CAWSVLGTMNTEAFF.

CDR3 amino acids: CASSSGLAGNIQYF. The CDR3 nucleotides read TGTGCCAGCAGCTCGGGACTAGCGGGAAACATTCAGTACTTC. The V gene is TRBV9, the J gene TRBJ2-4; 12 bases match TRBD2. CDR1 and CDR2 from the germline V gene are SGDLS and YYNGEE. The CDR3 loop spans 14 amino acids. Germline trimming cut 4 bases from V and 6 bases from J; bases unmatched to any gene: 2.

The chain combines TRBV7-2 with TRBJ2-2, with TRBD2 matching over 14 bases. With 7 bases clipped from V and 7 bases from J, the junction kept 8 bases outside the gene matches. Germline CDR1 reads SGHTA; CDR2 reads FQGNSA. This CDR3 contains 16 residues. The CDR3 nucleotides are TGTGCCAGCATCGGACTAGCGGGAGGAATTCACGGGGAGCTGTTTTTT. Translated, it gives CASIGLAGGIHGELFF.